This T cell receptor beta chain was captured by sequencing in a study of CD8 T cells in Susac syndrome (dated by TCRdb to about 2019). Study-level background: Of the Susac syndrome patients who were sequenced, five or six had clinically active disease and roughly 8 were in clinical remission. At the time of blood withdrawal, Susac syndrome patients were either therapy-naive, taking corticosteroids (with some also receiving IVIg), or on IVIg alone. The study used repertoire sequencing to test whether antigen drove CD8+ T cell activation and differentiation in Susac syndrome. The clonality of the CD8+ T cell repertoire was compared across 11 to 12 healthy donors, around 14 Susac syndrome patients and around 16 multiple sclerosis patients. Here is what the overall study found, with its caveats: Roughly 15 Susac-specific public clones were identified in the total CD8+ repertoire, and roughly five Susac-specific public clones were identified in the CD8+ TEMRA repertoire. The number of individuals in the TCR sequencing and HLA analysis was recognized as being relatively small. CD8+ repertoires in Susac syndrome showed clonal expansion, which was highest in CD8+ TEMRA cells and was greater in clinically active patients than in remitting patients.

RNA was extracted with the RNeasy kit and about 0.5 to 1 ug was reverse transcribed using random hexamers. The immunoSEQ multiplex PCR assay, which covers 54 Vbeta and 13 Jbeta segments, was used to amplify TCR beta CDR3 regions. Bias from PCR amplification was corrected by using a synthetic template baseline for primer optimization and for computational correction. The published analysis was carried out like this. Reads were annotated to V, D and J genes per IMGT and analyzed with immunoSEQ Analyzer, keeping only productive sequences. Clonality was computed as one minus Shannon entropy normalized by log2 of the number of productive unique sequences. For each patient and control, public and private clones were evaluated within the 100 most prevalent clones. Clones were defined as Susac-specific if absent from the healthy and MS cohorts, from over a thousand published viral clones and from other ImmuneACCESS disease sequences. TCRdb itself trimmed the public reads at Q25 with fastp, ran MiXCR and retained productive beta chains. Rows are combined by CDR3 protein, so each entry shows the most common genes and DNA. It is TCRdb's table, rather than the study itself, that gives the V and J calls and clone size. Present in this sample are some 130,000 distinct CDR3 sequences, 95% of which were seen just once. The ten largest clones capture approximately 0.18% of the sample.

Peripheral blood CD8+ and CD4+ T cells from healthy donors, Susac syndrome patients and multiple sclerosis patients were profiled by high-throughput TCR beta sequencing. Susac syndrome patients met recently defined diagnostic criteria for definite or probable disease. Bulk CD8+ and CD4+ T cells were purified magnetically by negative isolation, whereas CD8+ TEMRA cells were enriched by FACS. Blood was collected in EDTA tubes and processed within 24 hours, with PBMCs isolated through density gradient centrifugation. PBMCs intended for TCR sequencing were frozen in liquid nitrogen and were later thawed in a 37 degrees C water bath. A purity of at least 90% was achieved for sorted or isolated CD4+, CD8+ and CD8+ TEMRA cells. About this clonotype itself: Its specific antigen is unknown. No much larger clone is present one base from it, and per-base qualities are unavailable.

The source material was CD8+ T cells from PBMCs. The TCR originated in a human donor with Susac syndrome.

Here the CDR3 is given as CASSLEAGETQYF. The sequenced DNA: TGTGCCAGCAGCTTGGAGGCAGGAGAGACCCAGTACTTC. The rearranged segments are TRBV5-8 and TRBJ2-5; the D gene cannot be named for sure. The CDR1 and CDR2 encoded by the germline V gene are SGHTS and YDEGEE. Including cysteine and phenylalanine, the CDR3 has 13 amino acids. Solely the CDR3 DNA is kept, with 39 bases framed from the first base. V was cut back by 0 bases and J by 4 bases, leaving a gap of 7 bases between them. With the rest looked up from the reference TRBV5-8 and TRBJ2-5 genes rather than sequenced, the full variable domain is EAGVTQSPTHLIKTRGQQATLRCSPISGHTSVYWYQQALGLGLQFLLWYDEGEERNRGNFPPRFSGRQFPNYSSELNVNALELEDSALYLCASSLEAGETQYFGPGTRLLVL.